The clone carrying this T cell receptor (beta chain) occurred a few times. Its target is not known. Preparation of the TCRbeta library was carried out with unique molecular identifiers. TCRdb used MiXCR to reprocess the PCR reads, holding one entry per CDR3 protein. The sample includes about 1,000,000 distinct CDR3 sequences, about 29% of them seen just once. The sample is drawn from a study of T-cell reconstitution after alpha-beta-depleted transplantation in children. Whole-study results and caveats: One year post-transplant, T-cell counts and diversity were largely derived from T cells produced anew. The origin of alpha-beta T cells about two months after transplant was reportedly several hundred expanded graft clones. Recipient T cells and thymic progenitors that survived gave rise to the high TCRbeta diversity observed at day 60 in some patients.

The receptor was derived from a boy less than two years old who had a stem cell transplant for SCID, so the T cells may come from the graft donor. The sample here was PBMCs, mostly from graft donor cells, taken 360 days after TCRalphabeta/CD19-depleted stem cell transplant.

Here the CDR3 DNA reads TGCAGTGTTCCAGAGCCGTACTCCTACGAGCAGTACTTC. Its protein product is CSVPEPYSYEQYF. The V gene is TRBV20-1, the J gene TRBJ2-7; D gene unclear. This CDR3 is built from 13 residues. V lost 7 bases and J 0 bases, leaving 13 bases between the germline ends. Germline V CDR1 and CDR2: DFQATT, SNEGSKA (reference sequence).